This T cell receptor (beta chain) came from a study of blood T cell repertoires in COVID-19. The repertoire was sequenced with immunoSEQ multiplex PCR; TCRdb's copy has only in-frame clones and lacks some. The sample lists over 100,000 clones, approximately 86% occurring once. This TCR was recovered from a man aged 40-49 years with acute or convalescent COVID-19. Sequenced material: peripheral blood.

The CDR3 bases are TGTGCCAGCAGCCAAGTTCGGAGGGACTCTGAAGCTTTCTTT. Protein: CASSQVRRDSEAFF. This chain joins TRBV14 and TRBJ1-1, with a tentative D call TRBD1 (5 bases). Trimming removed 1 base at V and 6 bases at J, with 12 bases between. Per the germline V gene, CDR1 is SGHDN and CDR2 is FVKESK. The CDR3 loop spans 14 amino acids.